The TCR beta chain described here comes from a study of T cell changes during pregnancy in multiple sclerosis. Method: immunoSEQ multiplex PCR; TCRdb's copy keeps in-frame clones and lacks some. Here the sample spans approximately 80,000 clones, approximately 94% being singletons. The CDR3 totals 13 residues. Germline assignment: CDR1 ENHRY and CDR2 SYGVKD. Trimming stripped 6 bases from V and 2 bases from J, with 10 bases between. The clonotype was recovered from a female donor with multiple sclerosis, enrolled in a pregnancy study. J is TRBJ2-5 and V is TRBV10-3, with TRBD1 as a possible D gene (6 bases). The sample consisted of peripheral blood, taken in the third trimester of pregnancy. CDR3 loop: CAIRHREQETQYF. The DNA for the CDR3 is TGTGCCATCAGGCACAGGGAGCAAGAGACCCAGTACTTC.